The sample holds many counts of the clone carrying this TCR beta chain. Antigen: not known. This CDR3 comprises 17 residues. The germline CDR1 and CDR2 sequences are MNHEY and SMNVEV (reference sequence). V lost 6 bases and J lost 3; bases outside the gene matches: 7. The data are from a study of neurological immune-mediated disorders. General observations from the study: The greatest TCR clonal expansion appeared in HTLV-1-associated myelopathy and the smallest, falling below healthy controls, in multiple sclerosis.

The cDNA came from 5'RACE with 10-nucleotide random UMIs. The output of every sequencing run exceeded 170 million TCR-beta sequences, derived from 15-18 subjects. Each CDR3 protein is one row after TCRdb ran MiXCR on the 5' RACE reads. The repertoire consists of tens of thousands of distinct CDR3 sequences, with 3.2% occurring once and the leading ten covering about 7.8%. Specified time point: longitudinal time-point 1 (baseline). The receptor was isolated from a woman aged 60 to 75 with multiple sclerosis. Material: PBMCs. The chain couples TRBV27 to TRBJ2-6; the match to TRBD1 covers 11 bases. CDR3 coding DNA: TGTGCCAGCAGCTCCGGGACAGGGGGTCATGGGGCCAACGTCCTGACTTTC. It is translated as CASSSGTGGHGANVLTF.